The 21 T cell receptor beta chains listed next were all sequenced from one sample in a study of T cell responses to AZD1222 COVID-19 vaccine. TCRdb's table, derived via immunoSEQ multiplex PCR, lists solely in-frame clones and lacks some. Among 150,000 or so clones, 75% to 90% were seen once, and the ten largest hold about 8%. The sample in question was peripheral blood, obtained on day 0 of AZD1222 vaccination. The source is an adult in good health.

The rearrangement uses TRBV7-2 and TRBJ2-1, with 11 positions matching TRBD2. V shed 5 bases and J 0 bases; nucleotides not matched to a gene: 6. Germline CDR1 reads SGHTA; CDR2 reads FQGNSA. The CDR3 covers 17 residues. The DNA of the CDR3 is TGTGCCAGCAGCCGGACTAGCGGGTTGAGCTCCTACAATGAGCAGTTCTTC. This sequence encodes CASSRTSGLSSYNEQFF.

The rearrangement links TRBV6-5 to TRBJ1-5, with 8 bases lining up with TRBD1. The CDR3 contains 15 residues. The V segment lost 6 bases and the J segment 5 bases; nucleotides outside the gene matches: 9. Germline V gives CDR1 MNHEY, CDR2 SVGAGI. DNA for the CDR3: TGTGCCAGCAGACAGGGGGACAGCCGAGATCAGCCCCAGCATTTT. Its protein product is CASRQGDSRDQPQHF.

V and J are TRBV7-7 and TRBJ2-3, with D possibly being TRBD1 (5 bases). The V gene's germline CDR1 is SSHAT and CDR2 FNYEAQ (reference sequence). CDR3 size: 17 residues. V lost 1 base, J lost 1 base, and 15 bases lay in between. The CDR3 DNA reads as TGTGCCAGCAGCTTAGGCCTACAAATAGGGGGCACAGATACGCAGTATTTT. Translating gives CASSLGLQIGGTDTQYF.

The chain combines TRBV7-8 with TRBJ2-5; TRBD2 might be the D (6 bases). Trimming took off 5 bases at V and 1 base at J, with 11 bases between the two ends. This CDR3 region has 14 residues. Germline V gene lookup returns CDR1 SGHVS and CDR2 FQNEAQ. The CDR3 region is CASSLSGTQETQYF. As DNA, the CDR3 is TGTGCCAGCAGCCTTAGCGGCACCCAAGAGACCCAGTACTTC.

Note on this clone: Other nucleotide sequences in the sample specify the same CDR3. This sequence joins TRBV29-1 and TRBJ1-1; D is possibly TRBD1 (5 bases). The CDR3 spans 12 residues. Per germline, CDR1 SQVTM and CDR2 ANQGSEA. V lost 4 bases to trimming and J lost 1 base, with 7 bases between them. CDR3 DNA sequence: TGCAGCGTTGGACAGCCGAACACTGAAGCTTTCTTT. Translation gives CSVGQPNTEAFF.

This chain links TRBV11-3 with TRBJ1-1; D uncertain. CDR3 length equals 15 residues. Germline-derived CDR1 and CDR2 are SGHNT and YENEEA. The ends were cut back, 2 bases at V and 0 bases at J, with 10 bases in the middle. The CDR3 DNA reads as TGTGCCAGCAGCTTATCCGGCGCGCTGAACACTGAAGCTTTCTTT. It yields the protein CASSLSGALNTEAFF.

The V gene is TRBV6-5, the J gene TRBJ2-7; 7 bases map to TRBD1. V was pared by 2 bases and J by 3 bases, with 1 base of the junction left unmatched. Germline CDR1 reads MNHEY; CDR2 reads SVGAGI. The CDR3 spans 13 residues. CDR3 nucleotides: TGTGCCAGCAGTTACGACAGGGTCTACGAGCAGTACTTC. This translates into CASSYDRVYEQYF.

The chain couples TRBV6-5 to TRBJ1-2; 8 bases are a match to TRBD1. The germline V gene has CDR1 MNHEY and CDR2 SVGAGI. The junction had 6 bases not matched to a gene; V was cut back by 4 bases and J by 8 bases. The CDR3 contains 13 residues. The CDR3 spells CASSFYDRGGYTF. Written as DNA, the CDR3 is TGTGCCAGCAGTTTTTACGACAGGGGCGGCTACACCTTC.

The chain uses TRBV7-8 and TRBJ2-7; D perhaps matches TRBD1 (5 bases). Trimming removed 0 bases from V and 4 bases from J, with 13 bases in between. Germline-derived CDR1 and CDR2 are SGHVS and FQNEAQ. The CDR3 is 15 amino acids. In nucleotides, the CDR3 is TGTGCCAGCAGCTTAGCTGGGGCAGACGTGTACGAGCAGTACTTC. Translation: CASSLAGADVYEQYF.

The CDR3 here is CASSQEVLGQGYNEQFF. CDR3 nucleotide sequence: TGTGCCAGCAGCCAAGAAGTGTTAGGACAGGGGTACAATGAGCAGTTCTTC. The chain carries TRBV3-1 (or the pseudogene TRBV3-2) and TRBJ2-1, with TRBD1 identical over 9 bases. The CDR3 runs to 17 residues. The junction had 7 bases not matched to a gene; V was cut back by 0 bases and J by 4 bases. CDR1 LGHDT and CDR2 YNNKEL come from the germline V gene (reference sequence).

This chain joins TRBV5-1 and TRBJ1-2, with TRBD1 identical over 7 bases. V lost 0 bases to trimming and J lost 4 bases; unmatched junction nucleotides: 6. Germline CDR1 is SGHRS and CDR2 is YFSETQ. The CDR3 is made up of 15 amino acids. The CDR3 DNA reads TGCGCCAGCAGCTTGGGGGACAGCGTATCCTATGGCTACACCTTC. Encoded protein: CASSLGDSVSYGYTF. The full variable domain, rest sourced from reference TRBV5-1 and TRBJ1-2, is KAGVTQTPRYLIKTRGQQVTLSCSPISGHRSVSWYQQTPGQGLQFLFEYFSETQRNKGNFPGRFSGRQFSNSRSEMNVSTLELGDSALYLCASSLGDSVSYGYTFGSGTRLTVV.

The chain combines TRBV6-5 with TRBJ1-5; 7 positions match TRBD1. Germline values: CDR1 MNHEY, CDR2 SVGAGI. V shed 10 bases, J shed 2 bases, and the junction held 11 bases outside the gene matches. The CDR3 is 15 residues long. The CDR3 loop reads CATYLRGEGNQPQHF. Here the CDR3 DNA reads TGTGCCACCTATCTCAGGGGGGAGGGCAATCAGCCCCAGCATTTT.

This clone was observed once. This rearrangement joins TRBV2 to TRBJ2-5; D is tentatively TRBD1 or TRBD2 (5 bases each). Between the trimmed V and J ends, which lost 4 bases and 6 bases, there was a span of 18 bases. The CDR3 runs to 15 residues. The germline CDR1 and CDR2 sequences are SNHLY and FYNNEI. The CDR3 spells CASSVSAGSTQTQYF. The CDR3 DNA reads as TGTGCCAGCAGTGTGTCGGCAGGGAGTACCCAGACCCAGTACTTC.

This chain connects TRBV12-3 or TRBV12-4 to TRBJ2-3; possibly TRBD2 for D (5 bases). Trimming stripped 3 bases from V and 2 bases from J, with 6 bases between. This CDR3 comprises 13 residues. The CDR3 DNA follows: TGTGCCAGCAGTTTGACTACCACAGATACGCAGTATTTT. Protein product: CASSLTTTDTQYF.

The genes are TRBV24-1 and TRBJ2-7; 7 nucleotides agree with TRBD1. This CDR3 is 16 amino acids long. Germline lookup yields CDR1 KGHDR and CDR2 SFDVKD. Trimming removed 10 bases from V and 4 bases from J; junction bases left unmatched: 18. The CDR3 reads CATSRGVDRPIYEQYF. As DNA, the CDR3 is TGTGCCACTTCCCGGGGAGTGGACAGGCCCATTTACGAGCAGTACTTC.

The sample holds a few counts of this clone. The CDR3 protein is CATQGLERDRFLYGYTF. The CDR3 DNA sequence: TGCGCCACCCAAGGGCTCGAAAGGGACAGATTTTTGTATGGCTACACCTTC. The chain employs TRBV4-1 and TRBJ1-2; 7 nucleotides match TRBD1. Losses at the gene ends were 10 bases for V and 5 bases for J; bases not matched to a gene: 22. CDR3 size: 17 residues. The germline gives CDR1 MGHRA, CDR2 YSYEKL.

The CDR3 loop is CAITQQDPSSYNEQFF. The CDR3 bases are TGTGCCATCACCCAACAGGACCCTAGCTCCTACAATGAGCAGTTCTTC. The chain combines TRBV10-3 with TRBJ2-1, with D possibly TRBD1 on 5 matching bases. The CDR3 runs to 16 residues. The germline V gene encodes CDR1 ENHRY and CDR2 SYGVKD. The ends were cut back, 7 bases at V and 0 bases at J, with 16 bases in the middle.

The V call is TRBV7-2, the J call TRBJ2-7; D gene ambiguous. This CDR3 is built from 14 residues. Germline V CDR1 and CDR2: SGHTA, FQGNSA. Trimming stripped 1 base from V and 3 bases from J, with 10 bases between. For the CDR3, the DNA is TGTGCCAGCAGCTTAGGGATTAGTGGCTACGAGCAGTACTTC. Translated, it gives CASSLGISGYEQYF.

The rearrangement links TRBV6-5 to TRBJ2-1; perhaps D is TRBD1 or TRBD2 (5 bases each). The CDR3 runs to 15 residues. The germline gives CDR1 MNHEY, CDR2 SVGAGI. V shed 7 bases and J shed 5 bases, with 18 bases lying between them. The CDR3 is CASNSRGLADNEQFF. CDR3 nucleotides: TGTGCCAGCAACTCAAGGGGCCTAGCAGACAATGAGCAGTTCTTC.

This chain links TRBV7-6 with TRBJ2-1, with 16 nucleotides matching TRBD2. J lost 8 bases, V lost 5 bases, and 9 bases had no gene match. Germline CDR1 reads SGHVS; CDR2 reads FNYEAQ. The CDR3 is 17 residues long. The CDR3 region has the DNA TGTGCCAGCAGCCCGACCCCGGGACTAGCGGGAGGGTATGAGCAGTTCTTC. It is translated as CASSPTPGLAGGYEQFF.

This chain connects TRBV5-6 to TRBJ1-1; TRBD1 agrees at 8 bases. The CDR3 covers 11 residues. J was trimmed by 9 bases and V by 4 bases; bases with no gene match: 2. Germline assignment: CDR1 SGHDT and CDR2 YYEEEE. The CDR3 nucleotides are TGTGCCAGCAGCGACAGGGGTAAAGCTTTCTTT. Protein: CASSDRGKAFF.